The rows below give T cell receptor beta chains drawn from one sample of a study of blood T cell repertoires in COVID-19. The table came from immunoSEQ multiplex PCR; TCRdb's copy has only in-frame clones and leaves some out. The data hold 210,000 or so clones, with 85% observed a single time. The sample consisted of peripheral blood. Source of these receptors: a man aged 45-65 years with COVID-19, enrolled during active disease. Both conserved end residues are part of each CDR3. D genes are given only for firm matches. Only part of the rows carry a size: once, few, many, or a class if the clone is expanded.

NA | TRBJ1-3 | TRBV5-8 | NA | TGTGCCAGCAGCTTGGCCTTAGCTGCTGGAAACACCATATATTTT | CASSLALAAGNTIYF
NA | TRBJ1-6 | TRBV4-1 | NA | TGCGCCAGCAGCCACTACGCAGACAATAATTCACCCCTCCACTTT | CASSHYADNNSPLHF
NA | TRBJ1-5 | TRBV20-1 | few | TGCAGTGCTAGTCCGAACAGCCTGGGTCAGCCCCAGCATTTT | CSASPNSLGQPQHF
NA | TRBJ2-1 | TRBV7-6 | NA | TGTGCCAGCAGCTTAATCCAGGGCGATGAGCAGTTCTTC | CASSLIQGDEQFF
NA | TRBJ2-3 | TRBV6-5 | NA | TGTGCCAGCAGTCCTCCAGGGACAGATACGCAGTATTTT | CASSPPGTDTQYF
TRBD2 | TRBJ2-1 | TRBV9 | NA | TGTGCCAGCAGCGGTTCTAGCGGGGGGGCGGGTGAGCAGTTCTTC | CASSGSSGGAGEQFF
TRBD1 | TRBJ2-3 | TRBV7-9 | NA | TGTGCCAGCAGCGGGACAGCTAGCACAGATACGCAGTATTTT | CASSGTASTDTQYF
TRBD1 | TRBJ1-2 | TRBV6-5 | NA | TGTGCCAGCACCAGGACAGGGGCCCTCTATGGCTACACCTTC | CASTRTGALYGYTF
NA | TRBJ1-1 | TRBV6-6 | NA | TGTGCCAGCAGTCCCCAGGGGAACACTGAAGCTTTCTTT | CASSPQGNTEAFF
TRBD1 | TRBJ1-4 | TRBV5-1 | NA | TGCGCCAGCAGCCCGCGACAGGGGGCAGGAGAAAAACTGTTTTTT | CASSPRQGAGEKLFF
TRBD1 | TRBJ1-2 | TRBV5-1 | NA | TGCGCCAGCAGCTTAGAGGCAGGGGGCTATGGCTACACCTTC | CASSLEAGGYGYTF
TRBD2 | TRBJ2-2 | TRBV4-2 | NA | TGTGCCAGCAGCCGGTGGGCTAGCGGGCACCGTTCGGACACCGGGGAGCTGTTTTTT | CASSRWASGHRSDTGELFF
TRBD1 | TRBJ2-7 | TRBV6-2/TRBV6-3 | NA | TGTGCCAGCACCCCAGGGACAGCTACGAGGCAGTACTTC | CASTPGTATRQYF
NA | TRBJ2-1 | TRBV7-6 | NA | TGTGCCAGCAGCTCAAGAGGGCAGGGGGGATACAATGAGCAGTTCTTC | CASSSRGQGGYNEQFF
TRBD1 | TRBJ2-1 | TRBV18 | NA | TGTGCCAGCTCACCACCTGGGACAGGGGTGGGTGAGCAGTTCTTC | CASSPPGTGVGEQFF
TRBD1 | TRBJ2-5 | TRBV3-1/TRBV3-2 | NA | TGTGCCAGCAGCCCTCGGGACAGGTTGCGTCCAACGTACCAAGAGACCCAGTACTTC | CASSPRDRLRPTYQETQYF
NA | TRBJ1-1 | TRBV14 | NA | TGTGCCAGCAGCCACGTCGGAGGGAACACTGAAGCTTTCTTT | CASSHVGGNTEAFF
NA | TRBJ2-5 | TRBV30 | NA | TGTGCCTGGAGCTATAACCAAGAGACCCAGTACTTC | CAWSYNQETQYF
TRBD1 | TRBJ1-1 | TRBV6-1 | NA | TGTGCCAGCAGTGAAGGGAGGGACAGGGGGGGAGCTTTCTTT | CASSEGRDRGGAFF
NA | TRBJ1-1 | TRBV28 | NA | TGTGCCAGCAGCCCTGGACTGGTGGCTTTCTTT | CASSPGLVAFF
NA | TRBJ1-4 | TRBV3-1/TRBV3-2 | NA | TGTGCCAGCAGCCAAATAAGGGGGGAAAAACTGTTTTTT | CASSQIRGEKLFF
TRBD1 | TRBJ1-4 | TRBV15 | NA | TGTGCCACGCGACAGGGATCAACTAATGAAAAACTGTTTTTT | CATRQGSTNEKLFF
TRBD1 | TRBJ1-3 | TRBV3-1/TRBV3-2 | NA | TGTGCCAGCAGCCAAGATCCAGGGGGCTTTGGAAACACCATATATTTT | CASSQDPGGFGNTIYF
TRBD2 | TRBJ2-1 | TRBV3-1/TRBV3-2 | NA | TGTGCCAGCAGCCCCAGGACTAGCTTGGGTGAGCAGTTCTTC | CASSPRTSLGEQFF
TRBD1 | TRBJ1-2 | TRBV19 | NA | TGTGCCAGTACAAGTCCCGGGACAGGGTACTATGGCTACACCTTC | CASTSPGTGYYGYTF
NA | TRBJ1-3 | TRBV4-1 | NA | TGCGCCAGCAGCCAAGACAACAACTCTGGAAACACCATATATTTT | CASSQDNNSGNTIYF
NA | TRBJ1-2 | TRBV21-1 | NA | TGTGCCAGCAGCAAAAGGGGTCCTCAGCGTGGCTACACCTTC | CASSKRGPQRGYTF
TRBD1 | TRBJ2-7 | TRBV6-8 | NA | TGTGCCAGCAGTTACGCAGGGACAGGGGGGATCGGCGAGCAGTACTTC | CASSYAGTGGIGEQYF
TRBD2 | TRBJ2-2 | TRBV30 | NA | TGTGCCTGGAGTTTACGAGGGAGGGCCGGGGAGCTGTTTTTT | CAWSLRGRAGELFF
TRBD1 | TRBJ2-2 | TRBV5-1 | NA | TGCGCCAGCAGCCCCGGGACAGGGTTGGCCGGGGAGCTGTTTTTT | CASSPGTGLAGELFF
NA | TRBJ1-3 | TRBV14 | NA | TGTGCCAGCAGCCTCGCAGCTGGAAACACCATATATTTT | CASSLAAGNTIYF
TRBD2 | TRBJ2-1 | TRBV6-5 | NA | TGTGCCAGCAGTTACAGGGCGGGGGGCTTGAGCAATGAGCAGTTCTTC | CASSYRAGGLSNEQFF